A selection of T cell receptor beta chains follows, all from one sample in a study of T cell responses to AZD1222 COVID-19 vaccine. The repertoire was sequenced with immunoSEQ multiplex PCR; TCRdb's copy has only in-frame clones and lacks some. The table records under 80,000 clones, roughly nine tenths of them present only once. The sample consisted of peripheral blood, taken 28 days after the second AZD1222 dose. These receptors originate from an adult who received the AZD1222 COVID-19 vaccine. Each CDR3 is given with its conserved first and last residue. D genes are given only for firm matches. Where a row states a size, it is once, few, many or the class of an expanded clone; other rows omit it.

clone_size j_call d_call v_call cdr3_aa cdr3_nt
NA TRBJ1-2 NA TRBV18 CASSPETSNYGYTF TGTGCCAGCTCACCGGAGACTTCGAACTATGGCTACACCTTC
NA TRBJ2-7 NA TRBV5-1 CASSLGGLRETEQYF TGCGCCAGCAGCCTGGGGGGATTACGGGAGACCGAGCAGTACTTC
NA TRBJ2-5 NA TRBV27 CASGYETQYF TGTGCCAGCGGCTATGAGACCCAGTACTTC
NA TRBJ1-1 NA TRBV18 CASSINTEAFF TGTGCCAGCTCCATCAACACTGAAGCTTTCTTT
NA TRBJ2-5 NA TRBV5-6 CASSPRQVGETQYF TGTGCCAGCAGCCCTCGACAAGTGGGGGAGACCCAGTACTTC
once TRBJ1-1 NA TRBV7-3 CASKPGQQNTEAFF TGTGCCAGCAAGCCGGGACAACAAAACACTGAAGCTTTCTTT
NA TRBJ1-4 NA TRBV4-1 CASSQDGGSNEKLFF TGCGCCAGCAGCCAGGACGGAGGATCTAATGAAAAACTGTTTTTT
NA TRBJ1-4 TRBD1 TRBV4-3 CASSQGDRGGEKLFF TGCGCCAGCAGCCAAGGCGACAGGGGGGGCGAAAAACTGTTTTTT
NA TRBJ2-3 NA TRBV10-3 CAISESAAVPDTQYF TGTGCCATCAGTGAGTCGGCGGCAGTTCCAGATACGCAGTATTTT
NA TRBJ2-2 TRBD1 TRBV24-1 CATSDRQGTGELFF TGTGCCACCAGTGACCGACAGGGGACCGGGGAGCTGTTTTTT
few TRBJ1-2 NA TRBV5-1 CASSPSGSSGAYGYTF TGCGCCAGCAGCCCGTCCGGTAGTTCAGGGGCCTATGGCTACACCTTC
NA TRBJ1-1 NA TRBV14 CASSQGLGRWGTEAFF TGTGCCAGCAGCCAGGGGCTGGGGAGATGGGGCACTGAAGCTTTCTTT
once TRBJ1-4 NA TRBV19 CASSRREEGEKLFF TGTGCCAGTAGCCGCAGGGAGGAGGGTGAAAAACTGTTTTTT
NA TRBJ1-2 NA TRBV3-1/TRBV3-2 CASSQVVSAGNYGYTF TGTGCCAGCAGCCAAGTGGTCAGCGCTGGGAACTATGGCTACACCTTC
NA TRBJ2-1 NA TRBV12-5 CASGLELNNNEQFF TGTGCTAGTGGTTTGGAATTGAATAACAATGAGCAGTTCTTC
NA TRBJ1-2 NA TRBV18 CASSPLSGLPDGYTF TGTGCCAGCTCACCGCTTTCGGGGCTCCCGGATGGCTACACCTTC
NA TRBJ2-5 NA TRBV3-1/TRBV3-2 CASSPRVGNQETQYF TGTGCCAGCAGCCCCCGGGTGGGGAACCAAGAGACCCAGTACTTC
NA TRBJ1-5 NA TRBV5-6 CASSWGGRLINQPQHF TGTGCCAGCAGCTGGGGGGGACGGCTAATCAATCAGCCCCAGCATTTT
NA TRBJ2-5 NA TRBV2 CASKWVEGETQYF TGTGCCAGCAAGTGGGTGGAGGGAGAGACCCAGTACTTC
NA TRBJ1-1 NA TRBV6-6 CASSPRVEPEAFF TGTGCCAGCAGTCCACGCGTGGAGCCTGAAGCTTTCTTT
NA TRBJ1-5 NA TRBV5-8 CASSLVWLRKQPQHF TGTGCCAGCAGCTTGGTATGGCTTCGGAAACAGCCCCAGCATTTT
NA TRBJ1-2 TRBD1 TRBV6-5 CASSPSGTGLFGYTF TGTGCCAGCAGCCCCTCCGGGACAGGGCTTTTTGGCTACACCTTC
few TRBJ2-6 NA TRBV4-3 CASSQEWEGAGANVLTF TGCGCCAGCAGCCAAGAATGGGAGGGGGCTGGGGCCAACGTCCTGACTTTC
NA TRBJ1-1 NA TRBV7-2 CASSSQSREDTEAFF TGTGCCAGCAGCTCTCAATCGAGGGAGGACACTGAAGCTTTCTTT
NA TRBJ2-1 TRBD2 TRBV7-8 CASSPSGTRAYNEQFF TGTGCCAGCAGCCCATCCGGGACTAGGGCCTACAATGAGCAGTTCTTC
NA TRBJ1-2 TRBD1 TRBV19 CASSAPTGINYGYTF TGTGCCAGTAGTGCCCCGACAGGGATTAACTATGGCTACACCTTC
NA TRBJ2-5 TRBD2 TRBV30 CAWGSGRLQETQYF TGTGCCTGGGGTAGCGGGAGGCTCCAAGAGACCCAGTACTTC
NA TRBJ2-5 NA TRBV30 CAWSGGLGETQYF TGTGCCTGGAGTGGGGGACTGGGAGAGACCCAGTACTTC
NA TRBJ2-1 TRBD1 TRBV6-5 CAAGQVDNEQFF TGTGCCGCAGGACAGGTAGACAATGAGCAGTTCTTC
NA TRBJ2-7 NA TRBV2 CASRLHSYEQYF TGTGCCAGCAGGCTCCACTCCTACGAGCAGTACTTC
NA TRBJ1-3 NA TRBV18 CASSSAPQSGNTIYF TGTGCCAGCTCAAGTGCCCCGCAATCTGGAAACACCATATATTTT
NA TRBJ2-1 NA TRBV7-8 CASSSDNEQFF TGTGCCAGCAGCTCCGACAATGAGCAGTTCTTC
NA TRBJ2-1 NA TRBV5-4 CASSLRNEQFF TGTGCCAGCAGCTTGCGAAATGAGCAGTTCTTC
NA TRBJ1-6 NA TRBV7-8 CASSLALRNNSPLHF TGTGCCAGCAGCTTAGCACTCAGGAATAATTCACCCCTCCACTTT
NA TRBJ2-2 NA TRBV25-1 CASLPRGTGELFF TGTGCCAGTCTTCCGAGGGGGACCGGGGAGCTGTTTTTT
NA TRBJ1-1 NA TRBV25-1 CASSESMYGGQPTEAFF TGTGCCAGCAGTGAGTCCATGTACGGGGGTCAGCCCACTGAAGCTTTCTTT
NA TRBJ1-2 NA TRBV27 CASSLSSGVYGYTF TGTGCCAGCAGTTTATCCTCAGGGGTCTATGGCTACACCTTC
NA TRBJ2-2 NA TRBV6-5 CASSNLVTNTGELFF TGTGCCAGCAGCAATCTAGTTACGAACACCGGGGAGCTGTTTTTT
NA TRBJ1-5 NA TRBV10-2 CASSGINQPQHF TGCGCCAGTAGTGGTATCAATCAGCCCCAGCATTTT
NA TRBJ2-1 NA TRBV27 CASSTAGGVPGQFF TGTGCCAGCAGCACTGCGGGCGGGGTTCCCGGGCAGTTCTTC
once TRBJ2-1 NA TRBV28 CASSSQPNEQFF TGTGCCAGCAGTTCACAACCCAATGAGCAGTTCTTC
NA TRBJ2-2 TRBD1 TRBV19 CASSRRDRGRLAGELFF TGTGCCAGTAGTCGCCGGGACAGGGGGCGGTTGGCCGGGGAGCTGTTTTTT
NA TRBJ2-3 NA TRBV19 CASSPAGADTQYF TGTGCCAGTAGCCCGGCAGGGGCAGATACGCAGTATTTT
NA TRBJ2-1 TRBD1 TRBV7-9 CASSQPGQGAHNEQFF TGTGCCAGCAGTCAACCGGGACAGGGGGCCCACAATGAGCAGTTCTTC
NA TRBJ1-6 TRBD1 TRBV7-2 CASSLGRTGVWNSPLHF TGTGCCAGCAGCTTAGGTCGAACAGGGGTGTGGAATTCACCCCTCCACTTT
NA TRBJ1-3 NA TRBV6-5 CATNNGPGNGNTIYF TGTGCCACCAACAACGGGCCAGGGAATGGAAACACCATATATTTT
NA TRBJ2-1 NA TRBV19 CASSPLGGSTYNEQFF TGTGCCAGTAGTCCCCTGGGCGGGTCTACCTACAATGAGCAGTTCTTC